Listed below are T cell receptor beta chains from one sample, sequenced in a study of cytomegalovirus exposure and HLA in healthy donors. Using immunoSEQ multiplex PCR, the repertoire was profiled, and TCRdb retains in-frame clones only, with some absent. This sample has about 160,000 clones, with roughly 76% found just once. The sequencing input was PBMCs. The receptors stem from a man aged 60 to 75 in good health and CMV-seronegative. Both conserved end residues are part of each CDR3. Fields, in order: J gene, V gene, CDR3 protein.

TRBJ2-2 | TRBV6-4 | CASSDDPAGTGELFF
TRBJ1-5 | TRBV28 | CASSVHIRDSLPRSNQPQHF
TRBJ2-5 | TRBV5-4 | CASSLGSWLETQYF
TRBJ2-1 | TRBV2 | CASSVEEFNEQFF
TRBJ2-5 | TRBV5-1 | CASSLAPSGQETQYF
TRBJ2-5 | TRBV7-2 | CASSAALAGEETQYF
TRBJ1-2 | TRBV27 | CASSLRGIYGYTF
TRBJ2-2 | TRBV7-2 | CASSLREKGAGELFF
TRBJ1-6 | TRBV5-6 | CASSDFVDLPLHF
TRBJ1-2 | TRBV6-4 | CASSPGTGTGGYGYTF
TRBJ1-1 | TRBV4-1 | CASSQDRGRGFMNTEAFF
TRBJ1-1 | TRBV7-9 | CASSKDRGTEAFF
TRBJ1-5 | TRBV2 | CASSRDRGSQPQHF
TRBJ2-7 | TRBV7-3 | CASSRGQRIGEQYF
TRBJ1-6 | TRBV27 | CASSTRRTGSSSPLHF
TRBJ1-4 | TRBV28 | CASSFVRQGYEKLFF
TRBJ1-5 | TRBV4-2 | CASSQDQVGNQPQHF
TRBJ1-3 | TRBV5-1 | CASSLPRDPGNTIYF
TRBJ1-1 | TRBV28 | CASSSAYSEAFF
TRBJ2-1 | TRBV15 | CATSVTPSGMGEQFF
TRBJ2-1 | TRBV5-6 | CASSLGPRKGEQFF
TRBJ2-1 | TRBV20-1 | CSASRNYIEFF
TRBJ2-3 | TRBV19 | CASRVGTKDTQYF
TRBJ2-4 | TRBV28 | CASSLGWGRDRQVLFENIQYF
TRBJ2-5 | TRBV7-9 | CASSFNFRTGKETQYF
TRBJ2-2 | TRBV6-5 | CASRDSENTGELFF
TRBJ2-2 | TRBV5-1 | CASSLAAGRGELFF
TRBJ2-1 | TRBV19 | CAAASYNEQFF
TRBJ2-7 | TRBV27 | CASSFSDRVEQYF
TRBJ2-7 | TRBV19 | CASTLRSGPSYEQYF
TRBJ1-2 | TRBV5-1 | CASSWPPGQGVNYGYTF